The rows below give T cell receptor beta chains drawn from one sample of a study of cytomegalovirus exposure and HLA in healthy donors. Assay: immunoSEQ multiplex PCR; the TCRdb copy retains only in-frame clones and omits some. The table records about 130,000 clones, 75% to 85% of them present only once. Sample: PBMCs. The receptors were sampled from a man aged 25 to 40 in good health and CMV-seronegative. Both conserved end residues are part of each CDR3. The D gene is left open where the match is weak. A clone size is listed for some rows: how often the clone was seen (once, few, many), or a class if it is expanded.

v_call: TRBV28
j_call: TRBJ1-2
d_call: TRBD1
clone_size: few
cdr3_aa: CATTTGTGVNYGYTF
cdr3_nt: TGTGCCACAACTACCGGGACAGGAGTAAACTATGGCTACACCTTC

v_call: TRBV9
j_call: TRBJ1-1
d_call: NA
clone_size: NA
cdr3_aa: CASSVEPGQTLNTEAFF
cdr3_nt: TGTGCCAGCAGCGTAGAGCCGGGACAAACTTTGAACACTGAAGCTTTCTTT

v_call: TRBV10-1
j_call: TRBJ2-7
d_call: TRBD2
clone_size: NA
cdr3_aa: CASSELPLGGYEQYF
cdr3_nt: TGCGCCAGCAGTGAACTGCCGCTCGGGGGGTACGAGCAGTACTTC

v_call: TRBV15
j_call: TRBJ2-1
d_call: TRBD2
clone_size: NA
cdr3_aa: CATSRGATSGSPNEQFF
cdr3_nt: TGTGCCACCAGCAGAGGGGCGACTAGCGGGAGCCCCAATGAGCAGTTCTTC

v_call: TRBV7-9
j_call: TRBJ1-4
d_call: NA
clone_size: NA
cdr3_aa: CASSFPGNEKLFF
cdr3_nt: TGTGCCAGCAGCTTCCCGGGTAATGAAAAACTGTTTTTT

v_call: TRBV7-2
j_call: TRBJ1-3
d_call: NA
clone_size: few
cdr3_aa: CASSLVFSGHYSSGNTIYF
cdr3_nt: TGTGCCAGCAGCTTAGTTTTCTCGGGACACTATAGCTCTGGAAACACCATATATTTT

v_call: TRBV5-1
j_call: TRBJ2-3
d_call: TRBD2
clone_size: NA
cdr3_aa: CASRNSGHQLDTQYF
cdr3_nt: TGCGCCAGCAGAAATAGCGGGCACCAGCTGGATACGCAGTATTTT

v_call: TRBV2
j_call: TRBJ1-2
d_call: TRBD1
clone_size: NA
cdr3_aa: CASSRGQGGIYGYTF
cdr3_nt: TGTGCCAGCAGTCGGGGACAGGGGGGGATCTATGGCTACACCTTC

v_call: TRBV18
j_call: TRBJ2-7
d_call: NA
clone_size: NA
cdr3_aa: CASSPQGVEQYF
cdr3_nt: TGTGCCAGCTCACCACAGGGGGTCGAGCAGTACTTC

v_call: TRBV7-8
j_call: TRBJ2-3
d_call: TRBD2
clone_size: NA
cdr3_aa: CASSSTSGSVSTDTQYF
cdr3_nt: TGTGCCAGCAGCTCGACTAGCGGGAGTGTTAGCACAGATACGCAGTATTTT

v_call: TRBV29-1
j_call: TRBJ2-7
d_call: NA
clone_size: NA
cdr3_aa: CSVEARGYEQYF
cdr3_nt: TGCAGCGTTGAAGCCAGGGGATACGAGCAGTACTTC

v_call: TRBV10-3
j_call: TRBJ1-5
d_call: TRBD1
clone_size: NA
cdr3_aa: CAISDWDRGHEQPQHF
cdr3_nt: TGTGCCATCAGTGATTGGGACAGGGGGCATGAACAGCCCCAGCATTTT

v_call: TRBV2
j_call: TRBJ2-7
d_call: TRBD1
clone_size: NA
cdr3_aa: CASRDLGTGPIYEQYF
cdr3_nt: TGTGCCAGCAGGGATCTCGGGACAGGACCCATCTACGAGCAGTACTTC

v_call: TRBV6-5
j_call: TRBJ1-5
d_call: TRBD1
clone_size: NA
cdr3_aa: CATGQGDQPQHF
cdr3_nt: TGTGCCACCGGACAGGGGGATCAGCCCCAGCATTTT

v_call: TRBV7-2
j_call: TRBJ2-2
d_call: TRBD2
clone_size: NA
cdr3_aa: CASSRLAENTGELFF
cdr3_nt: TGTGCCAGCTCGAGACTAGCGGAAAACACCGGGGAGCTGTTTTTT

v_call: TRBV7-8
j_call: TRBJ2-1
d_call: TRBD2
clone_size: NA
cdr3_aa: CASGGFMDNEQFF
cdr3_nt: TGTGCCTCGGGGGGTTTCATGGACAATGAGCAGTTCTTC

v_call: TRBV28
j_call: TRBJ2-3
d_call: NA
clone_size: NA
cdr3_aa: CASSLRVDTQYF
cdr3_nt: TGTGCCAGCAGTTTGCGGGTAGATACGCAGTATTTT

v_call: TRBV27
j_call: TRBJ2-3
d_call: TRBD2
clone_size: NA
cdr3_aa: CASSLWGGRTDTQYF
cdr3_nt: TGTGCCAGCAGTTTATGGGGGGGTAGAACAGATACGCAGTATTTT

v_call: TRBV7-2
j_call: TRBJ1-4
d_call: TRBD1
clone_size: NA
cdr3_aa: CASSFIPGQGNEKLFF
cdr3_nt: TGTGCCAGCAGCTTTATACCGGGACAGGGGAATGAAAAACTGTTTTTT

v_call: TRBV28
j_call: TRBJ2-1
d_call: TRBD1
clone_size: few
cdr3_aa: CASALTGLNEQFF
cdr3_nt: TGTGCCAGCGCCTTGACAGGGTTAAATGAGCAGTTCTTC

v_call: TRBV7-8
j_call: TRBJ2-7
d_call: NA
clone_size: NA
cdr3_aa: CASSLVVYSYEQYF
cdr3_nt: TGTGCCAGCAGCTTAGTGGTCTATTCCTACGAGCAGTACTTC

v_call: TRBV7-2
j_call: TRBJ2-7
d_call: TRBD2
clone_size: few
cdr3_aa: CASSLLAVSYEQYF
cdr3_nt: TGTGCCAGCAGCTTACTAGCGGTATCCTACGAGCAGTACTTC

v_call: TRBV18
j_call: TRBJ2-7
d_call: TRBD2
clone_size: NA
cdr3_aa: CASSPLAGGSGEQYF
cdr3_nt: TGTGCCAGCTCACCACTAGCGGGAGGCTCTGGGGAGCAGTACTTC

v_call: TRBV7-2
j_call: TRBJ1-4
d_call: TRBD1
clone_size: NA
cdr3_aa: CASNGQGATNEKLFF
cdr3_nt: TGTGCCAGCAACGGACAGGGTGCAACTAATGAAAAACTGTTTTTT

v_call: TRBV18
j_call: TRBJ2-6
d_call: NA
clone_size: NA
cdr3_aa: CASSPPPVVSGANVLTF
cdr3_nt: TGTGCCAGCTCACCTCCGCCTGTAGTCTCTGGGGCCAACGTCCTGACTTTC

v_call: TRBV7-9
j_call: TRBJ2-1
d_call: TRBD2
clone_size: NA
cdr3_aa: CASSLVGEGLVRYNEQFF
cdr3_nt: TGTGCCAGCAGCTTAGTAGGAGAGGGACTAGTTAGGTACAATGAGCAGTTCTTC

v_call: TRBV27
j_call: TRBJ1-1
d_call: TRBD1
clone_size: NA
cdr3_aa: CASSINRGKNTEAFF
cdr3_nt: TGTGCCAGCAGTATAAACAGGGGGAAGAACACTGAAGCTTTCTTT

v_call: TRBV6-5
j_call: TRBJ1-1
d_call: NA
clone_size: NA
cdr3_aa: CATQAYTEAFF
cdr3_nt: TGTGCCACCCAAGCGTACACTGAAGCTTTCTTT

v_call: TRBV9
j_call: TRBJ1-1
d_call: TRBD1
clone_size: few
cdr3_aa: CASSVGQGAFF
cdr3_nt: TGTGCCAGCAGCGTCGGACAGGGAGCTTTCTTT

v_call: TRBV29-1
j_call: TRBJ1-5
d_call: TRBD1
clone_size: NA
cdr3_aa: CSVLTGGINQPQHF
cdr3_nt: TGCAGCGTTTTGACAGGGGGAATCAATCAGCCCCAGCATTTT

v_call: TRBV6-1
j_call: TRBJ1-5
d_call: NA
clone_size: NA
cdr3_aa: CASSGQFSNQPQHF
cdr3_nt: TGTGCCAGCAGTGGACAGTTTAGCAATCAGCCCCAGCATTTT

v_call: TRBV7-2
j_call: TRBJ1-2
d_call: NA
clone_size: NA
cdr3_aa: CASSLAPGDVGGYTF
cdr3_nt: TGTGCCAGCAGCTTGGCCCCGGGAGATGTGGGAGGCTACACCTTC

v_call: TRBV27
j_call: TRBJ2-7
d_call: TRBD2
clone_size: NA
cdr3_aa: CASSTYGGTYEQYF
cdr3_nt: TGTGCCAGCAGTACCTACGGGGGGACCTACGAGCAGTACTTC

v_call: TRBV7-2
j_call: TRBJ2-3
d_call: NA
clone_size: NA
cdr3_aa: CASSSDSTSTDTQYF
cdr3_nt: TGTGCCAGCAGCTCGGACAGCACCAGCACAGATACGCAGTATTTT

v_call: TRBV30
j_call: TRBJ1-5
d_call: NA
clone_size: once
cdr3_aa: CAWSGGSGNQPQHF
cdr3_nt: TGTGCCTGGAGTGGGGGCTCGGGCAATCAGCCCCAGCATTTT

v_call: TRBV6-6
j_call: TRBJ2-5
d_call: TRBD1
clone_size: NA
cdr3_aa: CASSYSTDRGETQYF
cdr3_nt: TGTGCCAGCAGTTACTCGACGGACAGGGGAGAGACCCAGTACTTC

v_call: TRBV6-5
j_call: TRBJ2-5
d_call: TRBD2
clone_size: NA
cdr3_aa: CASSYSTSGKETQYF
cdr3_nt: TGTGCCAGCAGTTACTCGACGAGCGGGAAAGAGACCCAGTACTTC

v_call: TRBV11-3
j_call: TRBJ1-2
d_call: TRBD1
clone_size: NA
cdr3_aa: CASSPGDSDYGYTF
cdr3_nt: TGTGCCAGCAGCCCTGGGGACAGTGACTATGGCTACACCTTC

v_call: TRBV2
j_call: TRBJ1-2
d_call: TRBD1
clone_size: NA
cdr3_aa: CASSYSGTGAFYGYTF
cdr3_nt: TGTGCCAGCAGTTACTCCGGGACAGGGGCCTTCTATGGCTACACCTTC

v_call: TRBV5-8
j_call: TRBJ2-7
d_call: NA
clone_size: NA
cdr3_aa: CASSHTGSNGYEQYF
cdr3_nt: TGTGCCAGCAGTCACACCGGGTCGAACGGTTACGAGCAGTACTTC

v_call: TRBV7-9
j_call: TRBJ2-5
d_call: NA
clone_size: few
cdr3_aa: CASSSPTVETQYF
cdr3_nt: TGTGCCAGCAGCTCCCCCACGGTAGAGACCCAGTACTTC

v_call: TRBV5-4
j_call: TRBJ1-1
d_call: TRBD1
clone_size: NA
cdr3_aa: CASSYRTGGDTEAFF
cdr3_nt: TGTGCCAGCAGCTATCGGACAGGGGGTGACACTGAAGCTTTCTTT

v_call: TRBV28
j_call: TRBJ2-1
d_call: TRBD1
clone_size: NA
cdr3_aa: CASSGTPGQVRSNTYNEQFF
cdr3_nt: TGTGCCAGCAGCGGGACGCCGGGACAGGTACGATCAAACACCTACAATGAGCAGTTCTTC

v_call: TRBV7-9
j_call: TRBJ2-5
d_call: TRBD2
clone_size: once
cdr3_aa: CASRPSGRLQETQYF
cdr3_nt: TGTGCCAGCAGGCCTAGCGGGAGGCTCCAAGAGACCCAGTACTTC

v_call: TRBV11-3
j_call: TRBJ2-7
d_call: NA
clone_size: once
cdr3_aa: CASSSRGRGVSGEQYF
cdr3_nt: TGTGCCAGCAGCTCCCGGGGGAGGGGGGTCAGTGGCGAGCAGTACTTC

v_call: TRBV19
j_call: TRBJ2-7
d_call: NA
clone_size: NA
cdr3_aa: CASSIKGAYEQYF
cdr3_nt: TGTGCCAGTAGTATTAAGGGGGCCTACGAGCAGTACTTC

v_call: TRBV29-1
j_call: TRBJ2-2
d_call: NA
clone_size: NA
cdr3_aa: CSVLFANTGELFF
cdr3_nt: TGCAGCGTTCTATTCGCGAACACCGGGGAGCTGTTTTTT

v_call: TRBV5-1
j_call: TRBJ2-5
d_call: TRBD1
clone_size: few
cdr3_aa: CASSLGTGRMETQYF
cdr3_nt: TGCGCCAGCAGCTTGGGGACAGGGAGAATGGAGACCCAGTACTTC

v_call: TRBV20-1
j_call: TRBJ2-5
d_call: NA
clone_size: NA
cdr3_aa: CSATDLETQYF
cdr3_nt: TGCAGTGCTACTGACTTGGAGACCCAGTACTTC

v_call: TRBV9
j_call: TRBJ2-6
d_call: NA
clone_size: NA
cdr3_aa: CASSARSSGANVLTF
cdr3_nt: TGTGCCAGCAGCGCCCGGAGCTCTGGGGCCAACGTCCTGACTTTC

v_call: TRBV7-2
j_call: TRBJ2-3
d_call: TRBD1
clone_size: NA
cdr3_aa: CASSQGVSRILDTQYF
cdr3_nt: TGTGCCAGCAGCCAGGGGGTATCTCGAATTTTGGATACGCAGTATTTT

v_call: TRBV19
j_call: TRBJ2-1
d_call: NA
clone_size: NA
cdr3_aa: CASSIGGPGNEQFF
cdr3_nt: TGTGCCAGTAGTATAGGGGGGCCCGGCAATGAGCAGTTCTTC

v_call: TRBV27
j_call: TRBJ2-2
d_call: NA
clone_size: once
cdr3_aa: CASSFSGWDTENTGELFF
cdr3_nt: TGTGCCAGCAGTTTTTCCGGCTGGGACACCGAGAACACCGGGGAGCTGTTTTTT

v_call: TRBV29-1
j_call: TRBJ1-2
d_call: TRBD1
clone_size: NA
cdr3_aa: CSVEIGGAGYGYTF
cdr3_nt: TGCAGCGTTGAAATAGGGGGCGCAGGGTATGGCTACACCTTC

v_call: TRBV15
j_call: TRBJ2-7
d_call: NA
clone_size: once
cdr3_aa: CAISRGRQVYEQYF
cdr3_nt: TGTGCCATATCTAGGGGTAGACAGGTCTACGAGCAGTACTTC

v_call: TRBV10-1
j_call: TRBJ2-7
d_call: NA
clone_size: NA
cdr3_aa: CASSENWGPGYEQYF
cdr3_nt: TGCGCCAGCAGTGAGAACTGGGGCCCAGGGTACGAGCAGTACTTC

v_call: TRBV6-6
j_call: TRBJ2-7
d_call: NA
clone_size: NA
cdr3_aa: CASTKAGAPDNEQYF
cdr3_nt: TGTGCCAGCACCAAGGCGGGGGCCCCTGATAACGAGCAGTACTTC

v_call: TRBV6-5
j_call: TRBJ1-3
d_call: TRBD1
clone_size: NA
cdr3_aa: CASRTGEIRNTIYF
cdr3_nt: TGTGCCAGCAGAACAGGGGAGATTCGAAACACCATATATTTT

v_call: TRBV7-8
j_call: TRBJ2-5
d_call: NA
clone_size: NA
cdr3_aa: CASSLTGTPLEETQYF
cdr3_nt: TGTGCCAGCAGCTTGACCGGGACACCTTTGGAGGAGACCCAGTACTTC

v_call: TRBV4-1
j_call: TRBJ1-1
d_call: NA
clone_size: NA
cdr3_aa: CASSQDLGVTEAFF
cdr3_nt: TGCGCCAGCAGCCAAGATTTAGGGGTCACTGAAGCTTTCTTT